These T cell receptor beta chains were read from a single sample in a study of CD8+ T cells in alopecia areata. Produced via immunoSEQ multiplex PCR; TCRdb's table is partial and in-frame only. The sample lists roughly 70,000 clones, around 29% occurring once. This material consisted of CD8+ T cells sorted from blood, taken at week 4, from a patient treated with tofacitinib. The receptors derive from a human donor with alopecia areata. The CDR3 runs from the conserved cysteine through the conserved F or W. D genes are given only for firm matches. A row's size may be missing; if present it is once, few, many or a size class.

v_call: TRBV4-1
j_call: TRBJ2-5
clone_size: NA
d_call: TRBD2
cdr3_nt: TGCGCCAGCAGCCAAGGGCCGACTAGCGCTGGGGAGACCCAGTACTTC
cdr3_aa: CASSQGPTSAGETQYF

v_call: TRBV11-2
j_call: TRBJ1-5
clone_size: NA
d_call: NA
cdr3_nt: TGTGCCAGCAGCTTTGGTAGCAATCAGCCCCAGCATTTT
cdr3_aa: CASSFGSNQPQHF

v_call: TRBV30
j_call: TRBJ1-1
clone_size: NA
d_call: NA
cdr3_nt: TGTGCCTGGAGTGAACACGGGGGGCAAGGCACTGAAGCTTTCTTT
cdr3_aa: CAWSEHGGQGTEAFF

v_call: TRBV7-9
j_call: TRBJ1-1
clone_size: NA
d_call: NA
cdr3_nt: TGTGCCAGCAGCCAAGCTAGAACGAACACTGAAGCTTTCTTT
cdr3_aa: CASSQARTNTEAFF

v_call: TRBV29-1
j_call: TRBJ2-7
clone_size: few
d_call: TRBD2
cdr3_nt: TGCAGCGTTGGGACTAGCGGGAGATTTCGCGACGAGCAGTACTTC
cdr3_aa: CSVGTSGRFRDEQYF

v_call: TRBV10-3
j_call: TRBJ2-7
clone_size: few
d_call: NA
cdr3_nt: TGTGCCACCCTGGACGGGGTCCACGAGCAGTACTTC
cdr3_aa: CATLDGVHEQYF

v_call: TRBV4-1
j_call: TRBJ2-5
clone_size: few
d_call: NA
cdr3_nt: TGCGCCAGCAGCCAACCGGGTACAGAGACCCAGTACTTC
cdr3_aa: CASSQPGTETQYF

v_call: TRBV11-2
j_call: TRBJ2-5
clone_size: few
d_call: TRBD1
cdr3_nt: TGTGCCAGCAGCGAAGGGACAGGGGGCAAGGAGACCCAGTACTTC
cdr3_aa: CASSEGTGGKETQYF

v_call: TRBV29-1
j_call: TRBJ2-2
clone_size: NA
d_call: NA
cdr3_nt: TGCAGCGTTGAGGGTCAGTCAGGCACCGGGGAGCTGTTTTTT
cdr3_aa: CSVEGQSGTGELFF

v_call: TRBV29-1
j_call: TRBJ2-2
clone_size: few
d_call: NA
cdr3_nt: TGCAGCGCTGGAGAGGCCGGGGAGCTGTTTTTT
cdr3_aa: CSAGEAGELFF

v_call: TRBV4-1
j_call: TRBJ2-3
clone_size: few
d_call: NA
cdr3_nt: TGCGCCAGCAGCCAAGTCGAGGGAAAAGGGTGGGATACGCAGTATTTT
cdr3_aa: CASSQVEGKGWDTQYF

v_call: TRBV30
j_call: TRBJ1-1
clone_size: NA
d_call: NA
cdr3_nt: TGTGCCTGGAGTGTACCTGAGTCTGAAGCTTTCTTT
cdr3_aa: CAWSVPESEAFF

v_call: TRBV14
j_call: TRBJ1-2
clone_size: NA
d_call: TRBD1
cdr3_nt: TGTGCCAGCAGCCAAGCTCACAGGGGTGGCTACACCTTC
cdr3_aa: CASSQAHRGGYTF

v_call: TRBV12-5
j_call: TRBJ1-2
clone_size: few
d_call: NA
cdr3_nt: TGTGCTAGTGGTTTGGCCCCGGAGGGAAACTGGGGTTACTATGGCTACACCTTC
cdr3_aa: CASGLAPEGNWGYYGYTF

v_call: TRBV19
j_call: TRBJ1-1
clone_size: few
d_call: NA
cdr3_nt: TGTGCCTCTGCGCGGGGGGCCACTGAAGCTTTCTTT
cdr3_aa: CASARGATEAFF

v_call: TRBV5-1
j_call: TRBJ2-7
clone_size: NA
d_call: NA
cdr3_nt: TGCGCCAGCAGCTATGGACCGGCCTACGAGCAGTACTTC
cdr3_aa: CASSYGPAYEQYF

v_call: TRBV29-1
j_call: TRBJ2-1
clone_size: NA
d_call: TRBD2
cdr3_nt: TGCAGCGTGGGTAGCGGGAGACCGTTCTTC
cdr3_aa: CSVGSGRPFF

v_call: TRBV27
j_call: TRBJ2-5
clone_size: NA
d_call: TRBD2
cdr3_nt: TGTGCCAGCAGACTAGCGGGCCTCCAAGAGACCCAGTACTTC
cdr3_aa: CASRLAGLQETQYF

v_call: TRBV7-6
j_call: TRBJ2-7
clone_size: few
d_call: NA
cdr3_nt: TGTGCCAGCAGCTTAGCAGTGGGAGGCTCCTACGAGCAGTACTTC
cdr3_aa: CASSLAVGGSYEQYF

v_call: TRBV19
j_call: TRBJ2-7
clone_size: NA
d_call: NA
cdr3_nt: TGTGCCAGTAGTCCTGGGGCAGTATACGAGCAGTACTTC
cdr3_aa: CASSPGAVYEQYF

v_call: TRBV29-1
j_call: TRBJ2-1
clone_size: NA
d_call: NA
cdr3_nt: TGCAGCGTGGGAGGGACAAACTCCTACAATGAGCAGTTCTTC
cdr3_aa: CSVGGTNSYNEQFF

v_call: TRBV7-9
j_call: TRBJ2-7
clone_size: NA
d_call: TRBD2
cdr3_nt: TGTGCCAGCAGCGGTAGCGGGAGTAGCTCCTACGAGCAGTACTTC
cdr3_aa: CASSGSGSSSYEQYF

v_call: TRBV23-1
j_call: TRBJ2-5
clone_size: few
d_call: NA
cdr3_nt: TGCGCCAGCAGTCAATCTTGTCGCCAGGGGAAAGAGACCCAGTACTTC
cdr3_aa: CASSQSCRQGKETQYF

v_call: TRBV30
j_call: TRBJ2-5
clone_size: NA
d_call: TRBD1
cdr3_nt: TGTGCCTGGAGTACAGGGGGAGGAGAGACCCAGTACTTC
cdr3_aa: CAWSTGGGETQYF

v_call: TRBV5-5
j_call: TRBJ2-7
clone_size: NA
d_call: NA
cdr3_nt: TGTGCCAGCAGCTTGCCCCCTTACGAGCAGTACTTC
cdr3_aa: CASSLPPYEQYF

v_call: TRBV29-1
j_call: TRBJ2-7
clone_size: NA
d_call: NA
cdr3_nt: TGCAGCGTAGGAACCAAATACGAGCAGTACTTC
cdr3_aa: CSVGTKYEQYF

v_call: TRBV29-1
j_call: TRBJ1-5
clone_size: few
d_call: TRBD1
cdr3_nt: TGCAGCGTTCGTCCCGGGACAGGGGCTCTTGGTCAGCCCCAGCATTTT
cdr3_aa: CSVRPGTGALGQPQHF

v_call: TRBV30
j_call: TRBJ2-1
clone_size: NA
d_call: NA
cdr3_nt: TGTGCCTGGAACAGGGCCTCCTACAATGAGCAGTTCTTC
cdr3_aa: CAWNRASYNEQFF

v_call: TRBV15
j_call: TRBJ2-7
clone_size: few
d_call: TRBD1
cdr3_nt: TGTGCCACCAAGCCCCGCGGCAGGGGGTACGAGCAGTACTTC
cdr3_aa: CATKPRGRGYEQYF

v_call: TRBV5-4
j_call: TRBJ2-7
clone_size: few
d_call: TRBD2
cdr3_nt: TGTGCCAGCAGCCATATAGCGGGAGTCCACGAGCAGTACTTC
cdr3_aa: CASSHIAGVHEQYF

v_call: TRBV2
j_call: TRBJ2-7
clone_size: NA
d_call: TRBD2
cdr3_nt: TGTGCCAGCCTAGCGGGAAGTTACGAGCAGTACTTC
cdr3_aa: CASLAGSYEQYF

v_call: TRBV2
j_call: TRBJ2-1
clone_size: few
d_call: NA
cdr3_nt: TGTGCCAGCAGGGGCGCCGCAGGTGGGAGTAATGAACTGCAGTTCTTC
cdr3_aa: CASRGAAGGSNELQFF

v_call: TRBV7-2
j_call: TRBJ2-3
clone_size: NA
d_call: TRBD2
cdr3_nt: TGTGCCAGCAGCTTCAGTAGCGGGAGGTCCCCAGATACGCAGTATTTT
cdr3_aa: CASSFSSGRSPDTQYF

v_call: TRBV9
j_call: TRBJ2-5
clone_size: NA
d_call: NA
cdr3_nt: TGTGCCAGCACCTACCCGGGTCAAGAGACCCAGTACTTC
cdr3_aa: CASTYPGQETQYF

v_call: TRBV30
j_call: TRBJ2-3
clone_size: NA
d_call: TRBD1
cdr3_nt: TGTGCCTGGACGGGACAGAGCACAGATACGCAGTATTTT
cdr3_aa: CAWTGQSTDTQYF

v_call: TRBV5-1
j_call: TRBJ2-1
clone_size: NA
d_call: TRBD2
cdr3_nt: TGCGCCAGCAGCTTGTACCCGGGAGGGGGTGCGAATGAGCAGTTCTTC
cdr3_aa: CASSLYPGGGANEQFF

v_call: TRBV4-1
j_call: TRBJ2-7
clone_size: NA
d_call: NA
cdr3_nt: TGCGCCAGCAGCCAAGATCGAACGGACTCCTACGAGCAGTACTTC
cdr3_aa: CASSQDRTDSYEQYF

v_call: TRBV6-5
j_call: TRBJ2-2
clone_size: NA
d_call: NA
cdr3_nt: TGTGCCAGCAGTTACAACGAGAACACCGGGGAGCTGTTTTTT
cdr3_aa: CASSYNENTGELFF

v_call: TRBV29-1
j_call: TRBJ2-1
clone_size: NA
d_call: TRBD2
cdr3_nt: TGCAGCGTTGGCCACGGACTAGCGGGAGTGAATGAGCAGTTCTTC
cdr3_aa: CSVGHGLAGVNEQFF

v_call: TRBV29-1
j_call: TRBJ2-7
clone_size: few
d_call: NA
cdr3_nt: TGCAGCGTATTAGCGCCGTCCTACGAGCAGTACTTC
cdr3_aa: CSVLAPSYEQYF

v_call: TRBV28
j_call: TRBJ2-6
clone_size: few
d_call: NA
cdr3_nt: TGTGCCAGCAGTAGGACAGAGAGCTCTGGGGCCAACGTCCTGACTTTC
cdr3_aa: CASSRTESSGANVLTF

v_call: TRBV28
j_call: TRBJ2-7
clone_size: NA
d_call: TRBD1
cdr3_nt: TGTGCCAGCAGCCCGGGACAGGGCTACGAGCAGTACTTC
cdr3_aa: CASSPGQGYEQYF

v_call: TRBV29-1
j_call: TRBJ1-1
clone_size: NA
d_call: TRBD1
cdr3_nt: TGCAGCGTCCGGACAGGGGATCTTAAAGACACTGAAGCTTTCTTT
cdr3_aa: CSVRTGDLKDTEAFF

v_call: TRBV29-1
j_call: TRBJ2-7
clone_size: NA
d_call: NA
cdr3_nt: TGCAGCGTTCTTGCTACAACCTACGAGCAGTACTTC
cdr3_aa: CSVLATTYEQYF

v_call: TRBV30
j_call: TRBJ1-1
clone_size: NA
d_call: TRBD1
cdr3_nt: TGTGCCTGGAGGGACAGGGGGCTCGGCACTGAAGCTTTCTTT
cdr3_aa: CAWRDRGLGTEAFF

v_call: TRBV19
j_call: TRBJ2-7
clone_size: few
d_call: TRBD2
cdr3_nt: TGTGCCAGTAGTATGGGTCTAGCGGGCTACGAGCAGTACTTC
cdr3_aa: CASSMGLAGYEQYF

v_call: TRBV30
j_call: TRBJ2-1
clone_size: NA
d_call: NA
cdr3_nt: TGTGCCTGGAGTGTGGGACTTTACAATGAGCAGTTCTTC
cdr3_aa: CAWSVGLYNEQFF

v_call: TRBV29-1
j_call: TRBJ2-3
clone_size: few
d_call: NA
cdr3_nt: TGCAGTGCAGGGTTGGCTGAGACAGATACGCAGTATTTT
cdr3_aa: CSAGLAETDTQYF

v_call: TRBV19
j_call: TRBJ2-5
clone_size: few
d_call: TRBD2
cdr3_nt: TGTGCCAGTATGGGACTAACGGAGACCCAGTACTTC
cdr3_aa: CASMGLTETQYF

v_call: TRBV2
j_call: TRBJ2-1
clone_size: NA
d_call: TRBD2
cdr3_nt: TGTGCCAGCAGCCTGGGACTAGCGGGAAGGAATGAGCAGTTCTTC
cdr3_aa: CASSLGLAGRNEQFF

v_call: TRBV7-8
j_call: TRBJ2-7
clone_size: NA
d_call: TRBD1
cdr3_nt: TGTGCCAGCAGCTTTCAGGGGACAGGGGGCTTCTACGAGCAGTACTTC
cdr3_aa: CASSFQGTGGFYEQYF